This T cell receptor (beta chain) came from a study of metastatic and nonmetastatic thyroid tumors. Overall study: From malignant and benign thyroid patients, repertoires in blood and in tumor or nodule tissue were compared.

Every patient was untreated before thyroid surgery. The table lists this clone with a few counts. Its specificity is not known. Original handling: The authors used CDR3 differences across clinicopathological groups to build a distant-metastasis classifier for papillary thyroid cancer. TCRdb re-analyzed the PCR reads using MiXCR. The V and J calls here are based on TCRdb, not the publication. The sample includes approximately 21,000 clones, about a quarter of them seen just once. With V trimmed by 2 bases and J by 5 bases, 6 bases remained unmatched. CDR3 length: 15 residues. Germline CDR1 is SNHLY and CDR2 is FYNNEI. The study, taken as a whole, reports: It was reportedly found that TCR beta diversity was significantly higher in malignant thyroid tumors than in benign nodules, a difference seen in both blood and tumor samples.

The sequencing sample was made of blood. The chain joins TRBV2 to TRBJ2-1; 7 bases are a match to TRBD2. The sequence derives from a female donor with papillary thyroid cancer or a benign thyroid nodule (not recorded which). Some clones in this sample may be carry-over from other donors' samples. The CDR3 nucleotides are TGTGCCAGCAGTGAATCGGGACTATCGAACAATGAGCAGTTCTTC. Its protein product is CASSESGLSNNEQFF.